This T cell receptor (beta chain) was found in a study of blood T cell repertoires in COVID-19. Across the whole study: Samples of COVID-19 (acute and convalescent) were obtained from the United States, Italy and Spain. In each case, the material was cDNA or gDNA derived from T cells, B-cell-depleted T cells, or PBMCs.

The CDR3 has 18 residues. V dropped 5 bases and J dropped 4; count of bases not matched to a gene: 16. Looked up from germline, CDR1 is SGHTA and CDR2 is FQGNSA. In the study's own analysis: Amplification of reference gene primers provided the estimated nucleated cell counts. The method was immunoSEQ multiplex PCR; TCRdb's version includes in-frame clones alone and lacks a portion of them. The V and J calls and clone size were taken over from that table, and D and trimming were inferred from the DNA. The repertoire holds around 120,000 clones, 86% seen once, with approximately 8.7% in the top ten. The TCR comes from a man between 65 and 85 years old who had recovered from COVID-19. The chain recombines TRBV7-2 with TRBJ2-1; TRBD2 matches at 8 bases. The sample comprised peripheral blood. CDR3 residues: CASSPRWALAGQYNEQFF. CDR3 coding DNA: TGTGCCAGCAGCCCCCGTTGGGCATTAGCGGGACAATACAATGAGCAGTTCTTC.